This T cell receptor beta chain originates from a study of cytotoxic CD8 clonotypes in ibrutinib-treated CLL. Clones were sequenced by immunoSEQ multiplex PCR, and TCRdb holds only the in-frame ones, with some missing. This sample carries 200,000 or so clones, approximately 70% of them seen once, and the ten largest clones take roughly 5.8%. Genomic DNA (around 2 micrograms) was obtained from cryopreserved PBMCs for construction of TCR beta libraries. This clone has just a few counts. The CDR3 extends over 15 amino acids. V shed 2 bases, J shed 4 bases, and the junction held 0 bases outside the gene matches. Per the germline V gene, CDR1 is MNHEY and CDR2 is SVGAGI.

Here the sequenced sample was PBMCs, taken after 12 months of ibrutinib treatment. This TCR derives from a human donor with chronic lymphocytic leukemia. The J gene is TRBJ2-1, the V gene TRBV6-5; 12 bases agree with TRBD2. The CDR3 is CASSYGTSGYNEQFF. For the CDR3, the DNA is TGTGCCAGCAGTTACGGGACTAGCGGGTACAATGAGCAGTTCTTC.